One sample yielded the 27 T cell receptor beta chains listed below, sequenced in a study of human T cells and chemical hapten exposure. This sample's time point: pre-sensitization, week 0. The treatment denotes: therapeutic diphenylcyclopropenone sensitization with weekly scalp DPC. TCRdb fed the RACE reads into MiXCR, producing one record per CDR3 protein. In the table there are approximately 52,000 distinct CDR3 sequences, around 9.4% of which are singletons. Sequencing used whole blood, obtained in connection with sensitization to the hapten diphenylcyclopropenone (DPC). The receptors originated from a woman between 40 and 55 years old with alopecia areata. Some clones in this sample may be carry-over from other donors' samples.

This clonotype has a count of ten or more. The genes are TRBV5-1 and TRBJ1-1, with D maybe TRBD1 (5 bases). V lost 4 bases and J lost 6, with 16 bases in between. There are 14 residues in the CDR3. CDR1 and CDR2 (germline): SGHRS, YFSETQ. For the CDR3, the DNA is TGCGCCAGCAGCCCCGTGACAGAAACTTCTGAAGCTTTCTTT. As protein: CASSPVTETSEAFF.

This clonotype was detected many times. The CDR3 sequence is CASSQTGAKSYGYTF. In DNA form, the CDR3 reads TGTGCCAGCAGCCAGACAGGGGCTAAGAGCTATGGCTACACCTTC. This chain uses TRBV4-2 with TRBJ1-2, with 8 bases that match TRBD1. CDR1 and CDR2 (germline): LGHNA, YNFKEQ. V lost 3 bases, J lost 4 bases, and 7 bases stayed unmatched. This CDR3 region has 15 residues.

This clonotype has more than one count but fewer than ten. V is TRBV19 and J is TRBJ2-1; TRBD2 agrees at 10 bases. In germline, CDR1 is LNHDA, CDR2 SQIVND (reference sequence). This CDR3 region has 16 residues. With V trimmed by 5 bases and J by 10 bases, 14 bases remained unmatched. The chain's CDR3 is CASSPWTSGSTYEQFF. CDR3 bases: TGTGCCAGTAGTCCCTGGACTAGCGGTTCTACGTACGAGCAGTTCTTC. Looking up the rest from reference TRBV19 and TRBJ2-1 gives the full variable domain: DGGITQSPKYLFRKEGQNVTLSCEQNLNHDAMYWYRQDPGQGLRLIYYSQIVNDFQKGDIAEGYSVSREKKESFPLTVTSAQKNPTAFYLCASSPWTSGSTYEQFFGPGTRLTVL.

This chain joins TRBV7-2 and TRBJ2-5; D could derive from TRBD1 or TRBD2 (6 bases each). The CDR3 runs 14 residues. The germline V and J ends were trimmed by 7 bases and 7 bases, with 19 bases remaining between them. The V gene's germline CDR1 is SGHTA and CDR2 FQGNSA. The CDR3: CASIGGTHTGTQYF. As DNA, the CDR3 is TGTGCCAGCATAGGGGGGACCCACACGGGGACCCAGTACTTC.

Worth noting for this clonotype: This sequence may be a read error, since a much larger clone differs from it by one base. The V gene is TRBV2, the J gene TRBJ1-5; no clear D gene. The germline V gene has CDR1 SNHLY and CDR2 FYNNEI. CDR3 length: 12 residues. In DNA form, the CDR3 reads TGTGACAGCAGTGAAACGCGGCAGCCCCACCATTTT. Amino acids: CDSSETRQPHHF.

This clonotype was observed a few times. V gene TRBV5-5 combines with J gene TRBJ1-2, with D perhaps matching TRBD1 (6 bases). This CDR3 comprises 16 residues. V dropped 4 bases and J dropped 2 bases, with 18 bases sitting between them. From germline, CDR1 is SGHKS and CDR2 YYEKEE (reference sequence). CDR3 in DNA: TGTGCCAGCAGCATAGGGACAACGACAACGAACTATGGCTACACCTTC. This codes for CASSIGTTTTNYGYTF.

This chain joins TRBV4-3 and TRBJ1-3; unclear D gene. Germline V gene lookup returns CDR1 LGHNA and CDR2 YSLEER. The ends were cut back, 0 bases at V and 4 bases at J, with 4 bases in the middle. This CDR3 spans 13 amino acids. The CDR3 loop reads CASSQDTGNTIYF. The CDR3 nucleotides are TGCGCCAGCAGCCAAGATACGGGAAACACCATATATTTT.

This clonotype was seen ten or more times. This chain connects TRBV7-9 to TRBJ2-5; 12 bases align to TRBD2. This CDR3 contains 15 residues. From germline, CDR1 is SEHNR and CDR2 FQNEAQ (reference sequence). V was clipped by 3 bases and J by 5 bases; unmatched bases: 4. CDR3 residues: CASSFGGLAGETQYF. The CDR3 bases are TGTGCCAGCAGCTTCGGTGGACTAGCGGGGGAGACCCAGTACTTC.

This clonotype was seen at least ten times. Written as DNA, the CDR3 is TGTGCCAGCAGCTTAGACCCAGGGAAGGGCACTGAAGCTTTCTTT. Its protein product is CASSLDPGKGTEAFF. The V call is TRBV11-2, the J call TRBJ1-1, with D perhaps TRBD1 (5 bases). This CDR3 spans 15 amino acids. Trimming took 0 bases from V and 4 from J, leaving 12 bases between them. The germline CDR1 and CDR2 sequences are SGHAT and FQNNGV.

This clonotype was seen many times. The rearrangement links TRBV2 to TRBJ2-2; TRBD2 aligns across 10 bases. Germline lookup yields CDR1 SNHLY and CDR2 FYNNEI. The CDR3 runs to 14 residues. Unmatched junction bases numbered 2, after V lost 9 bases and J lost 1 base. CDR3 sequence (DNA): TGTGCCAGAACTAGCGGGGAGAACACCGGGGAGCTGTTTTTT. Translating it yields CARTSGENTGELFF.

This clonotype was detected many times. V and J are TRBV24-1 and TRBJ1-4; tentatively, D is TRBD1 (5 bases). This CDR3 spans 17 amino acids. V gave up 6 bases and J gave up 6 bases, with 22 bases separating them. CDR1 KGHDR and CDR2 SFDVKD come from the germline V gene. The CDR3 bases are TGTGCCACCAGTCCCGGGAGAAGGGGCGCGTGGGATGAAAAACTGTTTTTT. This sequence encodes CATSPGRRGAWDEKLFF.

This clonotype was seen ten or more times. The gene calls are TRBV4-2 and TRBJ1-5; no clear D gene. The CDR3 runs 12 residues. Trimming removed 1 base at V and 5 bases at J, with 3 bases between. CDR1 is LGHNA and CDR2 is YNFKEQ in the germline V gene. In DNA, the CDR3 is TGTGCCAGCAGCCAAGTTGATCAGCCCCAGCATTTT. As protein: CASSQVDQPQHF.

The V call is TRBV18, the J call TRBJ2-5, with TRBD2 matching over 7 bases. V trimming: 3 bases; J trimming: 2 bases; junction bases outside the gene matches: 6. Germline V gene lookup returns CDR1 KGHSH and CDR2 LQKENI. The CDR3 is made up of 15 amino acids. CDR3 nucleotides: TGTGCCAGCTCACCTTCAAGAGCGGGACAAGAGACCCAGTACTTC. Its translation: CASSPSRAGQETQYF.

CDR3 DNA: TGTGCCAGCAGCCTCAACAGGGGACTGGACCAAGAGACCCAGTACTTC. This encodes CASSLNRGLDQETQYF. The V gene is TRBV7-6, the J gene TRBJ2-5; a weak D match, TRBD1 (7 bases). The CDR3 covers 16 residues. Germline V lookup: CDR1 SGHVS, CDR2 FNYEAQ. The germline V and J ends were trimmed by 5 bases and 0 bases, with 16 bases remaining between them.

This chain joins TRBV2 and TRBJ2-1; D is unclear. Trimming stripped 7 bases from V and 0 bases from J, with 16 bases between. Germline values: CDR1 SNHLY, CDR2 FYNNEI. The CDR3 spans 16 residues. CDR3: CASTIGFSNSYNEQFF. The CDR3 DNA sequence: TGTGCCAGCACCATCGGGTTTAGCAACTCCTACAATGAGCAGTTCTTC.

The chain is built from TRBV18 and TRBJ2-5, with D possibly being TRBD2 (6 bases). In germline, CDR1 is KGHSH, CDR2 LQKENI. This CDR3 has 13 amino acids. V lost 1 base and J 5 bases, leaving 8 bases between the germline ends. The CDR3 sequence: CASSPREDETQYF. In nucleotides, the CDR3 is TGTGCCAGCTCACCACGGGAGGATGAGACCCAGTACTTC.

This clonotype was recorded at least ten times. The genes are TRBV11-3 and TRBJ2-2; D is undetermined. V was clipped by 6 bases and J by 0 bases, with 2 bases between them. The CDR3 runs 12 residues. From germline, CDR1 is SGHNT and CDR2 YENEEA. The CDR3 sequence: CASSTNTGELFF. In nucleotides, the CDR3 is TGTGCCAGCAGTACGAACACCGGGGAGCTGTTTTTT.

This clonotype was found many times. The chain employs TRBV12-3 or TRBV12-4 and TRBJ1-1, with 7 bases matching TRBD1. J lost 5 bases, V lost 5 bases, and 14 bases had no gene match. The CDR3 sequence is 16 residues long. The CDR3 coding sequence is TGTGCCAGCAGTCCTTCTAGGGCAGGGGGTTATACTGAAGCTTTCTTT. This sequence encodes CASSPSRAGGYTEAFF.

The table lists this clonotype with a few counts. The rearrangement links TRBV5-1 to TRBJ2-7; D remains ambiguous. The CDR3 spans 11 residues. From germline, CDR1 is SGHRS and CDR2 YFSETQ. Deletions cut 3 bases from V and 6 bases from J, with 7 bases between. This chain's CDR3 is CASSYAGEQYF. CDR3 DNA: TGCGCCAGCAGCTACGCCGGCGAGCAGTACTTC. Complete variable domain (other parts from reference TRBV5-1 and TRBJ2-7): KAGVTQTPRYLIKTRGQQVTLSCSPISGHRSVSWYQQTPGQGLQFLFEYFSETQRNKGNFPGRFSGRQFSNSRSEMNVSTLELGDSALYLCASSYAGEQYFGPGTRLTVT.

The CDR3 nucleotides are TGTGCCAGCAGCCCCCGGGACACAGTGTATGGCTACACCTTC. Its protein product is CASSPRDTVYGYTF. This sequence joins TRBV5-6 and TRBJ1-2; D might be TRBD1 (6 bases). The CDR3 consists of 14 residues. Germline V CDR1 and CDR2: SGHDT, YYEEEE. Trimming removed 4 bases at V and 5 bases at J, with 15 bases between.

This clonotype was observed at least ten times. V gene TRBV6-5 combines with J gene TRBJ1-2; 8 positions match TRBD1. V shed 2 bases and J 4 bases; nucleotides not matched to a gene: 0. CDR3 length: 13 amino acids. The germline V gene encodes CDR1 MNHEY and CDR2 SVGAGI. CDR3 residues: CASSYTGGYGYTF. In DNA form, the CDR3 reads TGTGCCAGCAGTTACACAGGGGGCTATGGCTACACCTTC.

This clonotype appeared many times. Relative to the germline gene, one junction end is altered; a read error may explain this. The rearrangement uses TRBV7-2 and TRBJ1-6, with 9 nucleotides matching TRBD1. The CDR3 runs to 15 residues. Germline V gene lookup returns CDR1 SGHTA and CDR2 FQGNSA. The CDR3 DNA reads TGTGCCAGCAGCTTGCCGGGACAGGGTAATCCACCCCTCCACTTT. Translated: CASSLPGQGNPPLHF.

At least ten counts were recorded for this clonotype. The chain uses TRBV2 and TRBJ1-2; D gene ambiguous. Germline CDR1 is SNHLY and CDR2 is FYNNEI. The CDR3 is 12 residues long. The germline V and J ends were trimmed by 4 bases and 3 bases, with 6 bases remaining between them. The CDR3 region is CASSVRDYGYTF. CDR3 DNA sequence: TGTGCCAGCAGTGTGAGGGACTATGGCTACACCTTC.

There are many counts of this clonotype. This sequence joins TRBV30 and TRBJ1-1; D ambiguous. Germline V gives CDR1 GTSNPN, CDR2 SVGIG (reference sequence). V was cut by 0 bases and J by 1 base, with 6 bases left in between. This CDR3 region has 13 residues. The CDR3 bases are TGTGCCTGGAGTGTAGTCGAGAACACTGAAGCTTTCTTT. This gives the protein CAWSVVENTEAFF. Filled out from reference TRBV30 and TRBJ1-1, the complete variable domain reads SQTIHQWPATLVQPVGSPLSLECTVEGTSNPNLYWYRQAAGRGLQLLFYSVGIGQISSEVPQNLSASRPQDRQFILSSKKLLLSDSGFYLCAWSVVENTEAFFGQGTRLTVV.

The CDR3 loop reads CASSLVGADRGRTRTEAFF. The CDR3, as DNA: TGTGCCAGCAGCTTGGTGGGGGCCGACAGGGGACGAACACGCACTGAAGCTTTCTTT. The chain is built from TRBV5-4 and TRBJ1-1; TRBD1 aligns across 8 bases. This CDR3 has 19 residues. CDR1 and CDR2 (germline): SGHNT, YYREEE (reference sequence). V shed 0 bases and J 4 bases; nucleotides not matched to a gene: 17.

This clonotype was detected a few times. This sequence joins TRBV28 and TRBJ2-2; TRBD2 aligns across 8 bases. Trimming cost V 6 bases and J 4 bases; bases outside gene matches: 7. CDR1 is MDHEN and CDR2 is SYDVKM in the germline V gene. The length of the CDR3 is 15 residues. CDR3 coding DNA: TGTGCCAGCAGCAGCGGGGGAGAGGGCACCGGGGAGCTGTTTTTT. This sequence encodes CASSSGGEGTGELFF.

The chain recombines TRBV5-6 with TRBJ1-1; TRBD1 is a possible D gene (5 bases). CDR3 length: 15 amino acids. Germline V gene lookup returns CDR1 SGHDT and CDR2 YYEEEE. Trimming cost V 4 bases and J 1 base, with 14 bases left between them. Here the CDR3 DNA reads TGTGCCAGCAGCATTGGGGCCAGGTCGAACACTGAAGCTTTCTTT. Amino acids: CASSIGARSNTEAFF. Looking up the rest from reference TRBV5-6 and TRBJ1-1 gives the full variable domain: DAGVTQSPTHLIKTRGQQVTLRCSPKSGHDTVSWYQQALGQGPQFIFQYYEEEERQRGNFPDRFSGHQFPNYSSELNVNALLLGDSALYLCASSIGARSNTEAFFGQGTRLTVV.